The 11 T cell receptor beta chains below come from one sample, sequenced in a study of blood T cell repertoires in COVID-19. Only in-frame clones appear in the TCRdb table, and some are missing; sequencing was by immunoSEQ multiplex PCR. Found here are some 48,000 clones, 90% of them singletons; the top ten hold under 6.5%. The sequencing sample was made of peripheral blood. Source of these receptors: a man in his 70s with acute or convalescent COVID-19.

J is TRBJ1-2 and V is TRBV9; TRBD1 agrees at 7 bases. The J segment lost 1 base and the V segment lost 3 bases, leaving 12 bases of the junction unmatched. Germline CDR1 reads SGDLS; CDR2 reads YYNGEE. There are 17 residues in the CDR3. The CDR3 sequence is CASSGGGAGGFNYGYTF. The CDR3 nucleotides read TGTGCCAGCAGCGGAGGGGGCGCGGGGGGATTTAACTATGGCTACACCTTC.

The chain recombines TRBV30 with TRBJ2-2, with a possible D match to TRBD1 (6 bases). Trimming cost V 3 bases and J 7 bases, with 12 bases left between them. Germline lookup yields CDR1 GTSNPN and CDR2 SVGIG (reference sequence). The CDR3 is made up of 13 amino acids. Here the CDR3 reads CAWSARGYGELFF. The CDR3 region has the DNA TGTGCCTGGAGCGCAAGGGGGTACGGGGAGCTGTTTTTT.

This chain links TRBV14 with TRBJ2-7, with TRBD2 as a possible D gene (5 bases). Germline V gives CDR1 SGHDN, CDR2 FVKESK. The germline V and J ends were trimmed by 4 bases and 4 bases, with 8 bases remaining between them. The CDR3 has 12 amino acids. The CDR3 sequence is CASSPRGYEQYF. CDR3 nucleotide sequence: TGTGCCAGCAGCCCCCGGGGTTACGAGCAGTACTTC. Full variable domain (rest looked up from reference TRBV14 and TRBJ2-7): EAGVTQFPSHSVIEKGQTVTLRCDPISGHDNLYWYRRVMGKEIKFLLHFVKESKQDESGMPNNRFLAERTGGTYSTLKVQPAELEDSGVYFCASSPRGYEQYFGPGTRLTVT.

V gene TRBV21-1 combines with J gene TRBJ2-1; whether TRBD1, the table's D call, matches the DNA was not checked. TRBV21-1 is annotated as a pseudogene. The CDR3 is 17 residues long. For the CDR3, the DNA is TGTGCCAGCAGCAAAGCGGGGCCCCCCGTGTCCTACAATGAGCAGTTCTTC. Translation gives CASSKAGPPVSYNEQFF.

The CDR3 sequence: CASSFPGRDRGPPMYYGYTF. The CDR3 DNA reads as TGTGCCAGCAGCTTCCCCGGGAGGGACAGGGGGCCTCCGATGTATTATGGCTACACCTTC. The genes are TRBV7-3 and TRBJ1-2, with 12 nucleotides matching TRBD1. The CDR3 spans 20 residues. With V trimmed by 3 bases and J by 5 bases, 19 bases remained unmatched. CDR1 is SGHTA and CDR2 is FQGTGA in the germline V gene.

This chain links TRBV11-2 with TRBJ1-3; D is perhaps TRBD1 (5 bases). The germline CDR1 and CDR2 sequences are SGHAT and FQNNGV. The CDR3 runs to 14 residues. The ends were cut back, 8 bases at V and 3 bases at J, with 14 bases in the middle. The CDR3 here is CASGGTLGGNTIYF. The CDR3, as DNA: TGTGCCAGCGGGGGGACCCTAGGTGGAAACACCATATATTTT.

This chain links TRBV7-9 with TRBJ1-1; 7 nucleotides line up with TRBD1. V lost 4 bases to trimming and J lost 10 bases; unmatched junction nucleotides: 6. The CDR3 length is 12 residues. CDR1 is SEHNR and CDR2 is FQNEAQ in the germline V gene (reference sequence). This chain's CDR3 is CASSSLQGLAFF. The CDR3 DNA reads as TGTGCCAGCAGCTCCTTACAGGGGCTAGCTTTCTTT.

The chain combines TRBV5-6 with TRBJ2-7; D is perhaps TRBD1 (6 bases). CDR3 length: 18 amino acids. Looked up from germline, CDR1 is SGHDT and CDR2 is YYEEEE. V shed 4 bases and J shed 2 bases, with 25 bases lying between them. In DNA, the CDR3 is TGTGCCAGCAGCCGCAACAGGGATAGCTGGGGCGGAACCTACGAGCAGTACTTC. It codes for CASSRNRDSWGGTYEQYF.

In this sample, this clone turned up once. The CDR3 reads CASSFYPGGAGQPQHF. The CDR3 region has the DNA TGTGCCAGCAGCTTCTACCCAGGGGGCGCGGGGCAGCCCCAGCATTTT. This chain connects TRBV7-4 to TRBJ1-5; 8 bases are a match to TRBD1. Germline CDR1 reads SGHVT; CDR2 reads SQSDAQ. The CDR3 is 16 residues long. The ends lost 3 bases at V and 7 bases at J; junction bases unmatched: 11.

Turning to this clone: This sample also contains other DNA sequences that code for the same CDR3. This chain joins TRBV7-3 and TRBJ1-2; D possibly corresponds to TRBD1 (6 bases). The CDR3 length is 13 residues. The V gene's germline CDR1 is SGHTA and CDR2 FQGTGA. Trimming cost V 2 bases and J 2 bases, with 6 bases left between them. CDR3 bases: TGTGCCAGCAGCTTAGGACAGAACTATGGCTACACCTTC. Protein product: CASSLGQNYGYTF. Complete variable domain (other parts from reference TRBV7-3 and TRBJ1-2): GAGVSQTPSNKVTEKGKYVELRCDPISGHTALYWYRQSLGQGPEFLIYFQGTGAADDSGLPNDRFFAVRPEGSVSTLKIQRTERGDSAVYLCASSLGQNYGYTFGSGTRLTVV.

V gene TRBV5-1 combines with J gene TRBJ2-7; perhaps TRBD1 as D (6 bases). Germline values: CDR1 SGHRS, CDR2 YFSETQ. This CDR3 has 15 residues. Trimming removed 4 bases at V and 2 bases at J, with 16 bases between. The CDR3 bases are TGCGCCAGCAGCCGAAACAGGGAAACACCCTACGAGCAGTACTTC. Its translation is CASSRNRETPYEQYF. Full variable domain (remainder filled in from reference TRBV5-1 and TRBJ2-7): KAGVTQTPRYLIKTRGQQVTLSCSPISGHRSVSWYQQTPGQGLQFLFEYFSETQRNKGNFPGRFSGRQFSNSRSEMNVSTLELGDSALYLCASSRNRETPYEQYFGPGTRLTVT.